These T cell receptor beta chains were read from a single sample in a study of blood T cell repertoires in COVID-19. Measured with immunoSEQ multiplex PCR; TCRdb has only the in-frame clones, and not every one. The table lists about 270,000 clones, approximately 90% of them singletons, with 2.8% in the top ten. Sample: PBMCs or T cells enriched from blood (not recorded which). The receptor source for this set is a man aged 35 to 55 who had been exposed to COVID-19. CDR3s leave out the opening cysteine and the closing phenylalanine or tryptophan. The order of the fields is V gene, CDR3 protein.

v_call: TRBV5-6; cdr3_aa: ASSLGTDYEQY
v_call: TRBV5-1; cdr3_aa: ASSPGTPDNEQF
v_call: TRBV14; cdr3_aa: ASSLPGGPSYGYT
v_call: TRBV12-3/TRBV12-4; cdr3_aa: ASRYSGNQPQH
v_call: TRBV5-8; cdr3_aa: ASSLWSSSYNEQF
v_call: TRBV6-5; cdr3_aa: ASSYSLLEVNEQF
v_call: TRBV9; cdr3_aa: ASSVGFSGEYNEQF
v_call: TRBV3-1/TRBV3-2; cdr3_aa: ASNAAGRGNEQF
v_call: TRBV28; cdr3_aa: ASSLLGASNQPQH
v_call: TRBV5-1; cdr3_aa: ASYRGTGELF
v_call: TRBV3-1/TRBV3-2; cdr3_aa: ASSQHPGTQTGELF
v_call: TRBV6-5; cdr3_aa: ASSTASGANVLT
v_call: TRBV28; cdr3_aa: ASSSGGGSNQPQH
v_call: TRBV7-2; cdr3_aa: ASSTDSFNEKLF
v_call: TRBV4-1; cdr3_aa: ASSQGLAGIGGDTQY
v_call: TRBV5-1; cdr3_aa: ASSWDRADTGELF
v_call: TRBV28; cdr3_aa: ASSFGTGPGYGYT
v_call: TRBV5-5; cdr3_aa: ASSLGLASDTQY
v_call: TRBV28; cdr3_aa: ASSRRGRMNTEAF
v_call: TRBV2; cdr3_aa: AGKKDSDNSPLH
v_call: TRBV7-6; cdr3_aa: ASRNVLAETNTGELF
v_call: TRBV3-1/TRBV3-2; cdr3_aa: ASSTGFYQPQH
v_call: TRBV7-9; cdr3_aa: ASSSEVGQY
v_call: TRBV19; cdr3_aa: ATVAAGTGTIQPQH
v_call: TRBV7-2; cdr3_aa: ASSLVGTDTYEQY
v_call: TRBV24-1; cdr3_aa: ATRGGNEQF
v_call: TRBV24-1; cdr3_aa: ATSERRGSPLH